This T cell receptor beta chain came from a study of T cell repertoires in cytomegalovirus infection. Whole-study context: HLA-B-restricted CMV epitopes that are well studied, plus recently identified HLA-C-restricted ones, were used by the study. Based on public TCR beta signatures, there were indications of CMV infection and of a matching HLA type.

The CDR3 totals 15 residues. From germline, CDR1 is MNHEY and CDR2 SMNVEV (reference sequence). V lost 5 bases and J lost 6; bases outside the gene matches: 9. Each CDR3 protein gets one entry after TCRdb re-called the reads with MiXCR. This sample has 800,000 to 950,000 distinct CDR3 sequences, with roughly 33% found just once. To note about this clonotype: What it binds is unknown.

This TCR came from a human donor in good health (CMV status not recorded). Some clones in this sample may be carry-over from other donors' samples. This sample comprised cultured CD8+ T cells from PBMCs, obtained from culture after CMV antigen stimulation. The chain joins TRBV27 to TRBJ1-5, with 8 bases aligning to TRBD1. CDR3 sequence (DNA): TGTGCCAGCAGTGATCTGACAGGGGTAGGTCAGCCCCAGCATTTT. Protein sequence: CASSDLTGVGQPQHF.